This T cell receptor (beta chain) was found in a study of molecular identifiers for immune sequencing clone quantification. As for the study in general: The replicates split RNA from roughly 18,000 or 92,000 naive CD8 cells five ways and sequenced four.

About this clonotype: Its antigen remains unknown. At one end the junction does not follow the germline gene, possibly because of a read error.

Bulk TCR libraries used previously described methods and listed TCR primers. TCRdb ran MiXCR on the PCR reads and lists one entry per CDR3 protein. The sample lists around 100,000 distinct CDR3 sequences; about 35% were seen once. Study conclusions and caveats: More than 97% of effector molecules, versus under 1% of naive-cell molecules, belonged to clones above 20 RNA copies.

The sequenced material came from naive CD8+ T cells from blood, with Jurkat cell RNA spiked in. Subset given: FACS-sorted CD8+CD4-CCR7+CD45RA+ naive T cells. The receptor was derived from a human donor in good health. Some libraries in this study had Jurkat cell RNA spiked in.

This chain's CDR3 is CASSYAFDRGISPHHF. DNA of the CDR3: TGTGCCAGCAGCTATGCATTCGACAGGGGCATTTCACCCCACCACTTT. The J gene is TRBJ1-6, the V gene TRBV6-2 or TRBV6-3; 8 bases are a match to TRBD1. This CDR3 region has 16 residues. CDR1 is MNHEY, CDR2 SVGEGT, per germline.